Described below is a single TCR beta chain sequence and its context. Assay used: immunoSEQ multiplex PCR; TCRdb lists only in-frame clones, some missing. The sample lists roughly 190,000 clones; about 75% were seen once. Germline CDR1 SGHVS, CDR2 FNYEAQ. Trimming took 2 bases from V and 5 from J; bases not matched to a gene: 4. The length of the CDR3 is 15 residues. The sample belongs to a study of blood T cell repertoires in COVID-19. Study-level information: PBMCs, B-cell-depleted T cells, or T cells were the source of the cDNA or gDNA that made up the material.

Sequenced: peripheral blood. The receptor was isolated from a woman between 50 and 59 years old with active or convalescent COVID-19. V and J are TRBV7-6 and TRBJ2-3; 10 nucleotides align to TRBD2. CDR3 nucleotide sequence: TGTGCCAGCAGCTTAAGTAGCGGGAGGAGAGATACGCAGTATTTT. Translation: CASSLSSGRRDTQYF.